These 17 T cell receptor beta chains share one sample of origin, sequenced in a study of regulatory T cells in long-lasting Graves disease. This sample's time point: newly diagnosed GD, antithyroid drugs for less than 3 months. TCR sequences were obtained from RNA taken from PBMCs. CDR3-region Arm-PCR and iRepertoire HTBI primers produced the TCR beta libraries. TCRdb recomputed calls from the multiplex PCR reads with MiXCR, one row per CDR3 protein. The table records approximately 400,000 distinct CDR3 sequences, approximately 12% of them present only once. This same sample was also part of a study on T cells in Graves' hyperthyroidism and ophthalmopathy.

The sequences come from peripheral blood mononuclear cells (PBMCs), collected at new diagnosis, from a patient treated with antithyroid drugs. These receptors originate from a young woman with Graves disease.

This chain uses TRBV19 with TRBJ1-2, with D maybe TRBD1 (5 bases). CDR3 length equals 16 residues. Trimming shortened V by 3 bases and J by 6 bases, and 20 bases separated the two germline ends. The germline V gene encodes CDR1 LNHDA and CDR2 SQIVND (reference sequence). The CDR3 here is CASSIPAGVGANGYTF. DNA of the CDR3: TGTGCCAGTAGTATCCCCGCAGGTGTTGGGGCGAATGGCTACACCTTC.

This clonotype has a count of ten or more. The chain employs TRBV27 and TRBJ2-7; perhaps TRBD1 as D (5 bases). Trimming removed 0 bases from V and 2 bases from J, with 8 bases in between. This CDR3 region has 14 residues. CDR1 and CDR2 (germline): MNHEY, SMNVEV (reference sequence). The CDR3 DNA is TGTGCCAGCAGTTTATCGGGGCCCGCCTACGAGCAGTACTTC. Translation: CASSLSGPAYEQYF.

This clonotype has a count of ten or more. V and J are TRBV15 and TRBJ2-1, with a weak D call TRBD2 (5 bases). Germline values: CDR1 LNHNV, CDR2 YYDKDF (reference sequence). The ends were cut back, 3 bases at V and 10 bases at J, with 19 bases in the middle. The CDR3 is 15 amino acids. In DNA, the CDR3 is TGTGCCACCAGCAGTTCGAGGTCCGGGAAGGTGGAGCAGTTCTTC. Encoded protein: CATSSSRSGKVEQFF.

The chain combines TRBV12-5 with TRBJ1-5; a weak D match, TRBD1 (5 bases). In germline, CDR1 is LGHNT, CDR2 FRNRAP. V was trimmed by 1 base and J by 2 bases, leaving 12 bases between them. The CDR3 sequence is 16 residues long. This CDR3 is CASGLAFGGGNQPQHF. The CDR3 coding sequence is TGTGCTAGTGGTTTGGCGTTTGGGGGTGGCAATCAGCCCCAGCATTTT.

Ten or more counts support this clonotype. This chain joins TRBV12-3 or TRBV12-4 and TRBJ2-7; a possible D gene is TRBD1 (5 bases). Trimming pared 1 base from V and 7 bases from J, leaving 11 bases between. CDR3 size: 13 residues. The CDR3 region is CASSLGGAWEQYF. The CDR3, as DNA: TGTGCCAGCAGTTTAGGGGGCGCGTGGGAGCAGTACTTC.

Comments on this clonotype: A much bigger clone sits one base away, suggesting this may be a read error. V and J are TRBV27 and TRBJ2-5; tentative D call: TRBD1 (6 bases). The CDR3 is made up of 14 amino acids. CDR1 is MNHEY, CDR2 SMNVEV, per germline (reference sequence). CDR3 amino acids: CTSSLLDSQETQYF. DNA for the CDR3: TGTACCAGCAGTTTATTGGACAGCCAAGAGACCCAGTACTTC.

This clonotype was counted at least ten times. The rearrangement joins TRBV18 to TRBJ2-3; TRBD2 matches 7 bases. Germline V CDR1 and CDR2: KGHSH, LQKENI. The CDR3 extends over 15 amino acids. Germline trimming cut 3 bases from V and 0 bases from J; bases unmatched to any gene: 3. DNA for the CDR3: TGTGCCAGCTCACCTCGGCGGGGGAGCACAGATACGCAGTATTTT. Amino acid sequence: CASSPRRGSTDTQYF.

CDR3 bases: TGTGCCAGCAGTCGTCATAATTCACCCCTCCACTTT. It yields the protein CASSRHNSPLHF. V usage is TRBV28 and J usage is TRBJ1-6; D gene uncertain. CDR1 is MDHEN and CDR2 is SYDVKM in the germline V gene. With 5 bases removed from V and 5 bases from J, the gap between germline ends came to 4 bases. The CDR3 has 12 amino acids.

Many counts were recorded for this clonotype. The rearrangement uses TRBV20-1 and TRBJ1-5; a weak D match, TRBD1 (6 bases). V shed 3 bases and J shed 4 bases, with 10 bases lying between them. This CDR3 region has 13 residues. Germline V gene lookup returns CDR1 DFQATT and CDR2 SNEGSKA (reference sequence). CDR3 bases: TGCAGTGCTAGGCGGACAGTTAATCAGCCCCAGCATTTT. Its translation is CSARRTVNQPQHF.

This clonotype came up many times. The chain employs TRBV7-2 and TRBJ2-7; 8 bases align to TRBD2. This CDR3 comprises 16 residues. With V trimmed by 1 base and J by 1 base, 6 bases remained unmatched. From germline, CDR1 is SGHTA and CDR2 FQGNSA. The CDR3 DNA reads as TGTGCCAGCAGCTTAGTACTAGCGGAACAATCCTACGAGCAGTACTTC. Protein sequence: CASSLVLAEQSYEQYF.

In its sample, this clonotype was seen many times. The chain combines TRBV7-9 with TRBJ1-2, with D possibly matching TRBD1 (6 bases). CDR3 length: 15 amino acids. V lost 0 bases and J 3 bases, leaving 11 bases between the germline ends. In germline, CDR1 is SEHNR, CDR2 FQNEAQ (reference sequence). The CDR3 here is CASSLAHSGDYGYTF. DNA for the CDR3: TGTGCCAGCAGCTTAGCACACTCAGGGGACTATGGCTACACCTTC.

This chain joins TRBV2 and TRBJ2-1; 11 nucleotides align to TRBD2. After removal of 4 bases from V and 10 bases from J, the junction contained 9 bases not matched to a gene. This CDR3 has 15 amino acids. The germline V gene has CDR1 SNHLY and CDR2 FYNNEI. The CDR3 sequence is CASSVFSGGAGEQFF. In DNA form, the CDR3 reads TGTGCCAGCAGTGTTTTTAGCGGGGGGGCCGGGGAGCAGTTCTTC.

This chain connects TRBV6-1 to TRBJ1-3; 8 positions agree with TRBD1. The V segment lost 6 bases and the J segment 4 bases; nucleotides outside the gene matches: 8. Germline CDR1 is MNHNS and CDR2 is SASEGT. The CDR3 consists of 15 residues. Written as DNA, the CDR3 is TGTGCCAGCAGCCCGGACAGGGCGCGAGGAAACACCATATATTTT. This translates into CASSPDRARGNTIYF.

The sample holds a few counts of this clonotype. The junction and the germline gene differ at one end; a read error may be behind it. The rearrangement links TRBV6-2 or TRBV6-3 to TRBJ2-1; perhaps TRBD2 as D (5 bases). The CDR3 extends over 14 amino acids. CDR1 and CDR2 from the germline V gene are MNHEY and SVGEGT. The CDR3 nucleotides are TGTGCCGGCAGTTACTCGGAGGCCGCCGGTGAGCAGTTCTTC. Its translation: CAGSYSEAAGEQFF.

This clonotype was found many times. The rearrangement uses TRBV20-1 and TRBJ2-2, with D perhaps matching TRBD1 or TRBD2 (5 bases each). V was pared by 2 bases and J by 5 bases, with 18 bases between. The germline V gene encodes CDR1 DFQATT and CDR2 SNEGSKA (reference sequence). There are 16 residues in the CDR3. CDR3 bases: TGCAGTGCTAGACCCGGGACCCACTTCGCAACCGGGGAGCTGTTTTTT. Translated: CSARPGTHFATGELFF.

At least ten counts were recorded for this clonotype. This sequence joins TRBV7-9 and TRBJ2-1; 9 bases agree with TRBD2. Per the germline V gene, CDR1 is SEHNR and CDR2 is FQNEAQ (reference sequence). This CDR3 has 16 residues. Losses at the gene ends were 5 bases for V and 2 bases for J; bases not matched to a gene: 7. The CDR3 spells CASSPQAGGPYNEQFF. The DNA of the CDR3 is TGTGCCAGCAGCCCCCAAGCGGGAGGACCCTACAATGAGCAGTTCTTC.

This clonotype was seen just once. One base away lies a much larger clone, so this may be a sequencing read error. V and J are TRBV27 and TRBJ1-6; the D is unclear. Germline CDR1 MNHEY, CDR2 SMNVEV (reference sequence). The ends were cut back, 7 bases at V and 6 bases at J, with 19 bases in the middle. This CDR3 region has 16 residues. The CDR3 DNA follows: TGTGCCAGCACCCTGAGTAGTGGATCCGGTAATTCACCCCTCCACTTT. It is translated as CASTLSSGSGNSPLHF.